Here is one T cell receptor (beta chain) with its context. Its specificity is not known. These data originate in a study of T cell responses to AZD1222 COVID-19 vaccine. Study-level information: Some second doses came at about 4 weeks and others at about 12 weeks; these were pooled. Broader study findings: Targeting of unmutated variant regions was reportedly seen in nearly half of spike-specific TCRs.

The trim removed 5 bases at V and 0 bases at J, leaving 4 bases unmatched. This CDR3 is 16 amino acids long. CDR1 SGHAT and CDR2 FQNNGV come from the germline V gene. Here immunoSEQ multiplex PCR was the method, and the copy in TCRdb shows in-frame clones only, minus some. The sample has under 75,000 clones; 85% are singletons. The starting material was peripheral blood, obtained on day 0 of AZD1222 vaccination. This clonotype was obtained from an adult in good health. This rearrangement joins TRBV11-2 to TRBJ2-1; 10 bases are a match to TRBD2. Here the CDR3 DNA reads TGTGCCAGCAGCCGAAGCGGGGGGGCCTCCTACAATGAGCAGTTCTTC. It yields the protein CASSRSGGASYNEQFF.